This T cell receptor beta chain was sequenced for a study of blood T cell repertoires in COVID-19. Study details: T cells, B-cell-depleted T cells, or PBMCs provided the cDNA or gDNA that served as material.

Clones were read by immunoSEQ multiplex PCR, and TCRdb kept only the in-frame ones, dropping some. The repertoire has 250,000 to 300,000 clones, approximately 85% of them found once; the top ten carry under 2.5%. V shed 5 bases and J 6 bases; nucleotides not matched to a gene: 5. The CDR3 contains 13 residues. Germline CDR1 reads MNHEY; CDR2 reads SMNVEV (reference sequence). Recovered Cohort 3 donors showed two negative PCRs, clearance, or symptom resolution. This TCR came from a woman aged 45 to 65 who had recovered from COVID-19. The sequenced sample consisted of PBMCs or T cells enriched from blood (not recorded which). The genes are TRBV27 and TRBJ1-2; 8 positions match TRBD1. The CDR3 here is CASSPKTGDGYTF. In nucleotides, the CDR3 is TGTGCCAGCAGTCCAAAGACAGGGGATGGCTACACCTTC.